The entry below gives a single T cell receptor beta chain sequence along with its context. The antigen remains undetermined. Amplified TCR beta CDR3 regions were obtained using RNA transcripts as template. A first-round RT-PCR used HTBI primers, followed by a second-round multiplex PCR. In TCRdb, the multiplex PCR reads were re-called with MiXCR into one record per CDR3 protein. This table holds about 240,000 distinct CDR3 sequences, around 45% found once. The data are from a study of Graves' ophthalmopathy and Graves' hyperthyroidism. Study-level points and caveats: Ophthalmopathy progression was predicted with 55% to 71% sensitivity and 72% to 75% specificity. Ophthalmopathy and stable hyperthyroidism were discriminated by a 13-signature model, with approximately 88% sensitivity and under 84% specificity.

For donors with ophthalmopathy, the disease showed moderate-to-severe activity, reached CAS ≥3 and NOSPECS ≥4, and had lasted under 3 months. Uncontrolled infections, other autoimmune diseases, pregnancy or lactation barred patients from enrollment. This CDR3 region has 12 residues. The trim removed 8 bases at V and 3 bases at J, leaving 2 bases unmatched. The sequenced sample was peripheral blood. This rearrangement joins TRBV12-3 or TRBV12-4 to TRBJ2-7, with TRBD1 identical over 9 bases. This receptor was identified in an adult man with Graves' ophthalmopathy. CDR3 DNA: TGTGCCAGCGTGGACAGGGGCTACGAGCAGTACTTC. It specifies CASVDRGYEQYF.